These 8 T cell receptor beta chains were sequenced from one sample in a study of a mutant IDH1 vaccine in newly diagnosed glioma (dated by TCRdb to 2020 to 2023). Library prep was done by the immunoSEQ multiplex PCR assay. In its TCRdb copy, this immuneACCESS table keeps in-frame sequences only and misses some clones. Where compared with another copy, unresolved V genes explain less than half of these, and the others have no known cause. In this sample the table shows over 35,000 clones, about four fifths of which occur a single time. The ten largest clonotypes hold about 5.5% of the sample. Their specific antigens are unknown. What the time point label conveys for this sample: week 23, last vaccination. Each vaccine dose, consisting of 300 ug of a 20-mer mutant IDH1 peptide in Montanide, was administered subcutaneously with topical imiquimod. This sample comprised PBMCs, obtained from a glioma patient whose treatment included an IDH1 peptide vaccine. These receptors were obtained from a man aged 35 to 55 with glioma.

There are a few counts of this clone. This rearrangement joins TRBV14 to TRBJ1-1; the D gene is possibly TRBD1 (5 bases). This CDR3 is 15 amino acids long. Per the germline V gene, CDR1 is SGHDN and CDR2 is FVKESK. The V end was cut by 5 bases, the J end by 4 bases, with 17 bases between. The CDR3 DNA sequence: TGTGCCAGCAGCACTGAACCGGACATCGGCACTGAAGCTTTCTTT. It codes for CASSTEPDIGTEAFF.

This clone was seen once. The sample holds other DNA sequences that translate to the same CDR3. The CDR3 loop is CASSLEGSQPQHF. Here the CDR3 DNA reads TGTGCCAGCAGCTTAGAGGGCAGTCAGCCCCAGCATTTT. The V call is TRBV7-2, the J call TRBJ1-5; D is uncertain. The CDR3 runs 13 residues. Trimming stripped 1 base from V and 6 bases from J, with 7 bases between. Germline CDR1 reads SGHTA; CDR2 reads FQGNSA.

The J gene is TRBJ1-5, the V gene TRBV19, with D perhaps matching TRBD1 (5 bases). This CDR3 spans 14 amino acids. The V end lost 6 bases, the J end lost 3 bases, and 12 bases lay between the germline ends. Per the germline V gene, CDR1 is LNHDA and CDR2 is SQIVND (reference sequence). CDR3 amino acids: CASRARGPNQPQHF. For the CDR3, the DNA is TGTGCCAGTAGGGCCCGGGGCCCCAATCAGCCCCAGCATTTT.

The rearrangement uses TRBV5-5 and TRBJ1-6, with a tentative D call TRBD1 (5 bases). The CDR3 extends over 14 amino acids. The germline CDR1 and CDR2 sequences are SGHKS and YYEKEE (reference sequence). V was clipped by 0 bases and J by 9 bases, with 10 bases between them. As DNA, the CDR3 is TGTGCCAGCAGCTTGGCCGGGGGGTTTTCACCCCTCCACTTT. Its protein product is CASSLAGGFSPLHF. Filled out from reference TRBV5-5 and TRBJ1-6, the complete variable domain reads DAGVTQSPTHLIKTRGQQVTLRCSPISGHKSVSWYQQVLGQGPQFIFQYYEKEERGRGNFPDRFSARQFPNYSSELNVNALLLGDSALYLCASSLAGGFSPLHFGNGTRLTVT.

This clone was recorded once. The chain couples TRBV7-2 to TRBJ2-1, with TRBD2 identical over 8 bases. Germline V gene sequence: CDR1 SGHTA, CDR2 FQGNSA. The CDR3 has 16 amino acids. Losses at the gene ends were 5 bases for V and 6 bases for J; bases not matched to a gene: 12. CDR3 DNA sequence: TGTGCCAGCAGCCCAGCACCGGGACTAGTCGGCAATGAGCAGTTCTTC. This gives the protein CASSPAPGLVGNEQFF.

On this clone itself: Germline is not matched at one junction end, which may reflect a read error. This chain joins TRBV7-7 and TRBJ2-1; D possibly corresponds to TRBD2 (6 bases). Germline CDR1 is SSHAT and CDR2 is FNYEAQ (reference sequence). This CDR3 spans 16 amino acids. The CDR3 protein is CASSLGVGGPYNEQFF. CDR3 bases: TGTGCTAGCAGCTTAGGGGTGGGGGGACCTTACAATGAGCAGTTCTTC.

The chain couples TRBV30 to TRBJ2-2; TRBD2 is a possible D gene (6 bases). The CDR3 loop spans 13 amino acids. Germline lookup yields CDR1 GTSNPN and CDR2 SVGIG (reference sequence). Trimming took off 1 base at V and 9 bases at J, with 12 bases between the two ends. CDR3 amino acids: CAWSDGGTRELFF. CDR3 DNA sequence: TGTGCCTGGAGTGATGGGGGGACCCGGGAGCTGTTTTTT.

The gene calls are TRBV11-2 and TRBJ1-3; 7 bases are shared with TRBD1. Germline trimming cut 5 bases from V and 4 bases from J; bases unmatched to any gene: 5. CDR3 length: 14 residues. Germline V gene lookup returns CDR1 SGHAT and CDR2 FQNNGV. CDR3 amino acids: CASSADRMGNTIYF. The DNA for the CDR3 is TGTGCCAGCAGCGCGGACAGGATGGGAAACACCATATATTTT.